Presented here are 21 T cell receptor beta chains from one specimen sequenced in a study of T-cell reconstitution after alpha-beta-depleted transplantation in children. The TCRbeta library was prepared with unique molecular identifiers. TCRdb re-called the PCR reads with MiXCR, one entry per CDR3 protein. This table holds about 360,000 distinct CDR3 sequences, roughly 13% found once. This sample comprised PBMCs, obtained from the stem cell graft. The receptor source for this set is a human donor who donated a stem cell graft to a child with Fanconi anemia.

This clonotype was observed at least ten times. The J gene is TRBJ1-2, the V gene TRBV10-3, with a weak D call TRBD1 (5 bases). The germline V and J ends were trimmed by 6 bases and 4 bases, with 12 bases remaining between them. CDR1 is ENHRY, CDR2 SYGVKD, per germline. The CDR3 consists of 13 residues. DNA of the CDR3: TGTGCCATCAGGGGGGAATACCTCTATGGCTACACCTTC. Translation: CAIRGEYLYGYTF.

This clonotype appeared a few times. The chain joins TRBV29-1 to TRBJ1-1, with 9 bases lining up with TRBD1. Germline V lookup: CDR1 SQVTM, CDR2 ANQGSEA. This CDR3 contains 13 residues. The V gene end was trimmed by 6 bases and the J gene end by 4 bases; junction bases not matched to a gene: 6. CDR3 amino acids: CSVGTGWGTEAFF. DNA of the CDR3: TGCAGCGTCGGGACAGGGTGGGGCACTGAAGCTTTCTTT.

This chain uses TRBV4-3 with TRBJ1-1; D perhaps matches TRBD1 (6 bases). The CDR3 totals 15 residues. V lost 3 bases and J 5 bases, leaving 16 bases between the germline ends. Germline values: CDR1 LGHNA, CDR2 YSLEER. The CDR3 loop reads CASSQDIDRTTEAFF. CDR3 DNA: TGCGCCAGCAGCCAGGACATCGACAGGACGACTGAAGCTTTCTTT.

This chain uses TRBV7-2 with TRBJ1-5; TRBD1 matches at 7 bases. J gave up 4 bases and V 6 bases, and 3 bases lay outside the gene matches. The CDR3 runs to 13 residues. The germline V gene has CDR1 SGHTA and CDR2 FQGNSA. CDR3 loop: CASRQQGNQPQHF. CDR3 nucleotides: TGTGCCAGCAGGCAACAGGGGAATCAGCCCCAGCATTTT.

This clonotype was seen only a few times. This chain uses TRBV6-1 with TRBJ1-2; 7 nucleotides align to TRBD1. Germline V lookup: CDR1 MNHNS, CDR2 SASEGT. V was clipped by 6 bases and J by 8 bases; unmatched bases: 21. This CDR3 comprises 17 residues. The CDR3 loop reads CASSSLSGTAHERGYTF. In DNA form, the CDR3 reads TGTGCCAGCAGCTCTCTTTCCGGGACAGCTCACGAGCGGGGCTACACCTTC.

The chain employs TRBV6-5 and TRBJ2-6, with D perhaps TRBD1 or TRBD2 (5 bases each). CDR1 is MNHEY, CDR2 SVGAGI, per germline. CDR3 length: 15 amino acids. V was pared by 2 bases and J by 1 base, with 6 bases between. The CDR3 loop reads CASSYGGSGANVLTF. The DNA for the CDR3 is TGTGCCAGCAGTTACGGGGGTTCTGGGGCCAACGTCCTGACTTTC.

This clonotype has just a few counts. The chain uses TRBV5-1 and TRBJ1-1; D is ambiguous. Germline-derived CDR1 and CDR2 are SGHRS and YFSETQ. The V end was cut by 1 base, the J end by 0 bases, with 10 bases between. The CDR3 spans 15 residues. The CDR3 spells CASSLSSRMNTEAFF. DNA of the CDR3: TGCGCCAGCAGCTTGTCCAGTCGAATGAACACTGAAGCTTTCTTT.

This clonotype occurred many times. This sequence joins TRBV3-1 and TRBJ2-7; the D is unclear. Trimming stripped 4 bases from V and 3 bases from J, with 13 bases between. The CDR3 contains 14 residues. CDR1 and CDR2 (germline): LGHDT, YNNKEL (reference sequence). CDR3 residues: CASSPGYRGYEQYF. CDR3 coding DNA: TGTGCCAGCAGCCCCGGATACAGAGGCTACGAGCAGTACTTC.

The chain combines TRBV12-3 or TRBV12-4 with TRBJ1-2; possibly TRBD1 for D (6 bases). The V and J ends lost 6 bases and 4 bases respectively, with 12 bases between them. The CDR3 totals 13 residues. The CDR3 sequence is CASSGGGAYGYTF. The CDR3, as DNA: TGTGCCAGCAGCGGTGGGGGGGCCTATGGCTACACCTTC.

This chain connects TRBV4-3 to TRBJ2-3, with D perhaps matching TRBD1 or TRBD2 (5 bases each). CDR1 and CDR2 (germline): LGHNA, YSLEER. V shed 0 bases and J shed 0 bases, with 10 bases lying between them. There are 16 residues in the CDR3. The CDR3 sequence: CASSQDLRGSTDTQYF. The CDR3 nucleotides are TGCGCCAGCAGCCAAGATCTGAGGGGAAGCACAGATACGCAGTATTTT.

The chain links TRBV7-9 to TRBJ2-3; unclear D gene. Germline V gives CDR1 SEHNR, CDR2 FQNEAQ (reference sequence). The V end was cut by 1 base, the J end by 0 bases, with 11 bases between. CDR3 length equals 16 residues. CDR3 protein: CASSLDRGTSTDTQYF. Here the CDR3 DNA reads TGTGCCAGCAGCTTAGACCGCGGTACAAGCACAGATACGCAGTATTTT.

The V and J genes are TRBV5-1 and TRBJ2-6; possibly TRBD2 for D (5 bases). The CDR3 is 16 residues long. Deletions cut 0 bases from V and 4 bases from J, with 11 bases between. Germline CDR1 SGHRS, CDR2 YFSETQ. Here the CDR3 DNA reads TGCGCCAGCAGCTTGGAGAGGGTAACGGGGGCCAACGTCCTGACTTTC. It specifies CASSLERVTGANVLTF.

For the CDR3, the DNA is TGCAGCGTGACAAGCGCGGGGGGATACAATGAGCAGTTCTTC. It translates to CSVTSAGGYNEQFF. V usage is TRBV29-1 and J usage is TRBJ2-1; the match to TRBD2 covers 8 bases. Trimming at V came to 6 bases and at J to 4 bases, leaving 8 bases not matched to a gene. The germline V gene encodes CDR1 SQVTM and CDR2 ANQGSEA. The CDR3 runs to 14 residues.

This clonotype was observed a few times. The conserved phenylalanine or tryptophan is not found at the CDR3 terminus, so this likely reflects a read error. This sequence joins TRBV5-5 and TRBJ2-2, with D possibly matching TRBD2 (6 bases). This CDR3 has 14 amino acids. Germline V gene lookup returns CDR1 SGHKS and CDR2 YYEKEE (reference sequence). The V and J ends lost 4 bases and 4 bases respectively, with 11 bases between them. The CDR3: CASSSGPPTGELFC. For the CDR3, the DNA is TGTGCCAGCAGCAGCGGGCCCCCCACCGGGGAGCTGTTTTGT.

The CDR3, as DNA: TGTGCCAGCAGTCTTAATGAGGCAGATACGCAGTATTTT. Translation: CASSLNEADTQYF. J is TRBJ2-3 and V is TRBV3-1; D is undetermined. Trimming removed 6 bases from V and 4 bases from J, with 11 bases in between. Germline CDR1 reads LGHDT; CDR2 reads YNNKEL (reference sequence). The CDR3 consists of 13 residues.

The chain uses TRBV4-3 and TRBJ2-1; maybe TRBD1 (5 bases). CDR1 is LGHNA and CDR2 is YSLEER in the germline V gene. The CDR3 is made up of 16 amino acids. V was cut by 0 bases and J by 6 bases, with 15 bases left in between. The CDR3 reads CASSQDPPDTGNEQFF. CDR3 DNA sequence: TGCGCCAGCAGCCAAGACCCCCCGGACACGGGCAATGAGCAGTTCTTC.

Here the CDR3 reads CASSYPGTAEYGYTF. CDR3 DNA sequence: TGTGCCAGCAGCTACCCAGGGACAGCTGAGTATGGCTACACCTTC. The chain joins TRBV12-3 or TRBV12-4 to TRBJ1-2; 7 nucleotides align to TRBD1. V trimming: 6 bases; J trimming: 5 bases; junction bases outside the gene matches: 12. There are 15 residues in the CDR3.

The table lists this clonotype with a few counts. V usage is TRBV11-2 and J usage is TRBJ2-1, with 10 positions matching TRBD2. This CDR3 has 15 amino acids. V lost 5 bases to trimming and J lost 8 bases; unmatched junction nucleotides: 9. Germline CDR1 and CDR2: SGHAT and FQNNGV. The CDR3 nucleotides are TGTGCCAGCAGCCAAGCAGCGGGGGGGCCCTATGAGCAGTTCTTC. Amino acid sequence: CASSQAAGGPYEQFF. Filled out from reference TRBV11-2 and TRBJ2-1, the complete variable domain reads EAGVAQSPRYKIIEKRQSVAFWCNPISGHATLYWYQQILGQGPKLLIQFQNNGVVDDSQLPKDRFSAERLKGVDSTLKIQPAKLEDSAVYLCASSQAAGGPYEQFFGPGTRLTVL.

With regard to this clonotype: At one of its ends the junction is not consistent with the germline gene, which may arise from a read error. The gene calls are TRBV3-1 and TRBJ1-1; D is perhaps TRBD1 (6 bases). The CDR3 sequence is 13 residues long. Germline CDR1 reads LGHDT; CDR2 reads YNNKEL (reference sequence). The CDR3 loop reads CTSCRNRQDEAFF. The CDR3 region has the DNA TGTACCAGCTGTCGAAATCGACAGGATGAAGCTTTCTTT.

Only a few counts were recorded for this clonotype. The chain joins TRBV5-6 to TRBJ2-2, with 9 positions matching TRBD1. J gave up 6 bases and V 0 bases, and 6 bases lay outside the gene matches. CDR1 and CDR2 from the germline V gene are SGHDT and YYEEEE. CDR3 length equals 16 residues. CDR3: CASSLAVQGAAGELFF. CDR3 coding DNA: TGTGCCAGCAGCTTGGCCGTACAGGGGGCGGCCGGGGAGCTGTTTTTT.

V gene TRBV20-1 combines with J gene TRBJ2-7; D possibly uses TRBD1 or TRBD2 (5 bases each). CDR1 is DFQATT and CDR2 is SNEGSKA in the germline V gene (reference sequence). The CDR3 sequence is 15 residues long. V shed 3 bases and J shed 6 bases, with 21 bases lying between them. The CDR3 sequence: CSASKYGTTGLEQYV. DNA of the CDR3: TGCAGTGCTAGCAAATACGGGACGACGGGTCTCGAGCAGTACGTC.